The clone carrying this T cell receptor beta chain was seen a single time. The data are from a study of blood T cell repertoires in COVID-19. Study background: PBMCs, B-cell-depleted T cells, or T cells provided the cDNA or gDNA that made up the material.

Only in-frame clones appear in the TCRdb table, and some are missing; sequencing was by immunoSEQ multiplex PCR. Of 150,000 or so clones listed, roughly 84% are singletons. CDR1 and CDR2 (germline): SGHVS, FNYEAQ. Trimming stripped 4 bases from V and 0 bases from J, with 13 bases between. The CDR3 is 16 amino acids. The rearrangement links TRBV7-6 to TRBJ2-1, with TRBD1 as a possible D gene (5 bases). The sequenced sample consisted of peripheral blood. The sequence came from a man in his fifties with active or convalescent COVID-19. The CDR3 DNA follows: TGTGCCAGCAGCTCCGCCCAGGGAAGCTCCTACAATGAGCAGTTCTTC. It yields the protein CASSSAQGSSYNEQFF.